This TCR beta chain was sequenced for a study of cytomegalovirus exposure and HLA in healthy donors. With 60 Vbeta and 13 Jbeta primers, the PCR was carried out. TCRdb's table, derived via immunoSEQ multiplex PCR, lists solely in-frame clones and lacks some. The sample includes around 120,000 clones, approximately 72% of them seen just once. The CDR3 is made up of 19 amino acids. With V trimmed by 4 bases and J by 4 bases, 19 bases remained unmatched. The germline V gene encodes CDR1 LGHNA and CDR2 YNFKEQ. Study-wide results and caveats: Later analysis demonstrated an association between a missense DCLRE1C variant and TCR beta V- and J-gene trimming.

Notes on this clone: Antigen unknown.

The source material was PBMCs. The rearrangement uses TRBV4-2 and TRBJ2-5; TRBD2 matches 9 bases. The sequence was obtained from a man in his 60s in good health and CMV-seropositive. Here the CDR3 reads CASSPQRSSGGTRGETQYF. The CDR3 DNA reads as TGTGCCAGCAGCCCCCAGAGGAGTAGCGGGGGAACACGGGGAGAGACCCAGTACTTC.